This TCR beta chain was identified in a study of blood T cell repertoires in COVID-19. In germline, CDR1 is SQVTM, CDR2 ANQGSEA. This CDR3 is built from 16 residues. Trimming took off 0 bases at V and 0 bases at J, with 9 bases between the two ends. Profiled with immunoSEQ multiplex PCR; TCRdb holds only in-frame clones, not every one. The table has about 100,000 clones, approximately 80% seen once; the top ten hold roughly a third. The rearrangement links TRBV29-1 to TRBJ2-6; TRBD2 might be the D (6 bases). Sample: peripheral blood. The receptor comes from a man between 65 and 79 years old with active or convalescent COVID-19. CDR3 sequence: CSVEDGGFSGANVLTF. As DNA, the CDR3 is TGCAGCGTTGAAGATGGGGGGTTCTCTGGGGCCAACGTCCTGACTTTC.